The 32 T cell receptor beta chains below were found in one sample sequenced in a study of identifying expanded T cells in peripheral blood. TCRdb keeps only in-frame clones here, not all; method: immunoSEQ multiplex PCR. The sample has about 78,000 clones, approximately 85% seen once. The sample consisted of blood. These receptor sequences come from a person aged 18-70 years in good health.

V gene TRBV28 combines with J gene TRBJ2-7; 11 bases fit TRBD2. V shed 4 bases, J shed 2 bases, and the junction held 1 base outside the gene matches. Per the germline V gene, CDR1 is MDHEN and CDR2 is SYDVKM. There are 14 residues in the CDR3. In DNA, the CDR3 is TGTGCCAGCAGTTATAGCGGGAGGGCCTACGAGCAGTACTTC. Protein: CASSYSGRAYEQYF.

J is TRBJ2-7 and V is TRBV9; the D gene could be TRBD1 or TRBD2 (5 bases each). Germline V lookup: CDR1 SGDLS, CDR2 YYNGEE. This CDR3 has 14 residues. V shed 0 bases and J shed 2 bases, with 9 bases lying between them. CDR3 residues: CASSVGDRPYEQYF. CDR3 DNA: TGTGCCAGCAGCGTAGGGGACCGCCCCTACGAGCAGTACTTC.

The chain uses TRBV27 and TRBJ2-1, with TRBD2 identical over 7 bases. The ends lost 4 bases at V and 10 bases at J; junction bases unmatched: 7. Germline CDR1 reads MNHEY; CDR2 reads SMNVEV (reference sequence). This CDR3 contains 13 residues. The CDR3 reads CASSSSSGREQFF. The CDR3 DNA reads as TGTGCCAGCAGTTCCTCTAGCGGAAGGGAGCAGTTCTTC.

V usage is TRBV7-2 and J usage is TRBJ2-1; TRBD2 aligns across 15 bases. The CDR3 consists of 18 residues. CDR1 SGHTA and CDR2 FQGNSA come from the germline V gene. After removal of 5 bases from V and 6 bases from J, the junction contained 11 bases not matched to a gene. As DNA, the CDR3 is TGTGCCAGCAGCCCACAGATGGGACTAGCGGGAGGTGTCAATGAGCAGTTCTTC. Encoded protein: CASSPQMGLAGGVNEQFF.

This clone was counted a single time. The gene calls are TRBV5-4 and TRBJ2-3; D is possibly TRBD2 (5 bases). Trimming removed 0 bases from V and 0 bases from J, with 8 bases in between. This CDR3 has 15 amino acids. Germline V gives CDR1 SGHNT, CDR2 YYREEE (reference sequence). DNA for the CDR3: TGTGCCAGCAGCTTGGACAGCGGAAGCACAGATACGCAGTATTTT. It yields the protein CASSLDSGSTDTQYF. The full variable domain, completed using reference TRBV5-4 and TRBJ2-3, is ETGVTQSPTHLIKTRGQQVTLRCSSQSGHNTVSWYQQALGQGPQFIFQYYREEENGRGNFPPRFSGLQFPNYSSELNVNALELDDSALYLCASSLDSGSTDTQYFGPGTRLTVL.

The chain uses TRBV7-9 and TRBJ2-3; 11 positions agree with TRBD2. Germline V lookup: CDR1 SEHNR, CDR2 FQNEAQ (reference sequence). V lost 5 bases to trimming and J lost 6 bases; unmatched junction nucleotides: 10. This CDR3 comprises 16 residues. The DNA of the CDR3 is TGTGCCAGCAGCCCCCTCCCGACTAGCGGGGCCGATACGCAGTATTTT. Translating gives CASSPLPTSGADTQYF.

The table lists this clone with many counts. Here the CDR3 reads CATSGGREGPDTQYF. The CDR3 nucleotides read TGTGCCACCAGCGGGGGGCGGGAGGGCCCAGATACGCAGTATTTT. The chain carries TRBV15 and TRBJ2-3, with 9 bases aligning to TRBD2. The J segment lost 4 bases and the V segment lost 5 bases, leaving 7 bases of the junction unmatched. The CDR3 sequence is 15 residues long. CDR1 and CDR2 from the germline V gene are LNHNV and YYDKDF (reference sequence).

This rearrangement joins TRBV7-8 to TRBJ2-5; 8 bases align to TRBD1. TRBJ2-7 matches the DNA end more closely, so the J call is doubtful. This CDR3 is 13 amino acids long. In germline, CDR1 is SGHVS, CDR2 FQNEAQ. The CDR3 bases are TGTGCCAGCAGCACCTCGACAGGGGCCGAGCAGTACTTC. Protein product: CASSTSTGAEQYF.

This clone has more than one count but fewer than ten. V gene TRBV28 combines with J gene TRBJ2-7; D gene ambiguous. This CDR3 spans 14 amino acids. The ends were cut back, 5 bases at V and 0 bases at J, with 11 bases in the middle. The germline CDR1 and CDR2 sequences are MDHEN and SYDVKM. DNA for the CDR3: TGTGCCAGCAGTGTCCCCGGTATCTCCTACGAGCAGTACTTC. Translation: CASSVPGISYEQYF. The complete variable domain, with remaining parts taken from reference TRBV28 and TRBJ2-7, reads DVKVTQSSRYLVKRTGEKVFLECVQDMDHENMFWYRQDPGLGLRLIYFSYDVKMKEKGDIPEGYSVSREKKERFSLILESASTNQTSMYLCASSVPGISYEQYFGPGTRLTVT.

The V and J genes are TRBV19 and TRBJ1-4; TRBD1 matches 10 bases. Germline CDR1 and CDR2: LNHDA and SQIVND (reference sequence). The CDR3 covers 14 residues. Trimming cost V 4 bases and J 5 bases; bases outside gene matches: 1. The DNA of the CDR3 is TGTGCCAGTAGTACGGGACAGGGGAATGAAAAACTGTTTTTT. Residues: CASSTGQGNEKLFF. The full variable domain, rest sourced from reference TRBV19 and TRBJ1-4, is DGGITQSPKYLFRKEGQNVTLSCEQNLNHDAMYWYRQDPGQGLRLIYYSQIVNDFQKGDIAEGYSVSREKKESFPLTVTSAQKNPTAFYLCASSTGQGNEKLFFGSGTQLSVL.

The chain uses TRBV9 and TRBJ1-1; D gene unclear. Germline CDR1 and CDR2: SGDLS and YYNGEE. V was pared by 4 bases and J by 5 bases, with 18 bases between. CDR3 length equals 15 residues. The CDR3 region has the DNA TGTGCCAGCAGCCCCGAACCCGGGCTTGGGACTGAAGCTTTCTTT. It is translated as CASSPEPGLGTEAFF. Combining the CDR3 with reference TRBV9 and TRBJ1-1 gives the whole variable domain DSGVTQTPKHLITATGQRVTLRCSPRSGDLSVYWYQQSLDQGLQFLIQYYNGEERAKGNILERFSAQQFPDLHSELNLSSLELGDSALYFCASSPEPGLGTEAFFGQGTRLTVV.

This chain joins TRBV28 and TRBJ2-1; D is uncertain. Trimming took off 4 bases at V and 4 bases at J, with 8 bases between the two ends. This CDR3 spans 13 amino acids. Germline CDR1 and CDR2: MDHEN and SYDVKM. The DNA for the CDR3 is TGTGCCAGCAGTTATCCCCAATACAATGAGCAGTTCTTC. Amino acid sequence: CASSYPQYNEQFF. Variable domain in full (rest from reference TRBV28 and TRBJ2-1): DVKVTQSSRYLVKRTGEKVFLECVQDMDHENMFWYRQDPGLGLRLIYFSYDVKMKEKGDIPEGYSVSREKKERFSLILESASTNQTSMYLCASSYPQYNEQFFGPGTRLTVL.

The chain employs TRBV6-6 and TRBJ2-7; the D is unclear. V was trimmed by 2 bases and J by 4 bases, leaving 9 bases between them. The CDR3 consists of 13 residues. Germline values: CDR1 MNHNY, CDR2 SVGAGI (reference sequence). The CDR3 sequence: CASSYGTEYEQYF. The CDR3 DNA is TGTGCCAGCAGTTACGGCACCGAATACGAGCAGTACTTC.

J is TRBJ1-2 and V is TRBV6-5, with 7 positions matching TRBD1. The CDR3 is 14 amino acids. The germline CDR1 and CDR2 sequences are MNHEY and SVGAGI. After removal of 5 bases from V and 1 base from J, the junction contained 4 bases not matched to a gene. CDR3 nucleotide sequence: TGTGCCAGCAGTACCAGGGACAGTAACTATGGCTACACCTTC. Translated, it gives CASSTRDSNYGYTF.

The CDR3 bases are TGTGCCAGTAGTATCTCGGGAACCGGGGAGCTGTTTTTT. This translates into CASSISGTGELFF. The chain couples TRBV19 to TRBJ2-2; D possibly corresponds to TRBD2 (5 bases). Between the trimmed V and J ends, which lost 3 bases and 5 bases, there was a span of 7 bases. The CDR3 has 13 residues. Germline lookup yields CDR1 LNHDA and CDR2 SQIVND (reference sequence).

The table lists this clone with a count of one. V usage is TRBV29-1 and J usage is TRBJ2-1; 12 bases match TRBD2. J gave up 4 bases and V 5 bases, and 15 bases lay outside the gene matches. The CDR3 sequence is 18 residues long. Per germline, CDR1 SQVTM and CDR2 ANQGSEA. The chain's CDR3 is CSVKWAGLAGIRYNEQFF. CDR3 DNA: TGCAGCGTTAAATGGGCAGGACTAGCGGGAATCCGATACAATGAGCAGTTCTTC.

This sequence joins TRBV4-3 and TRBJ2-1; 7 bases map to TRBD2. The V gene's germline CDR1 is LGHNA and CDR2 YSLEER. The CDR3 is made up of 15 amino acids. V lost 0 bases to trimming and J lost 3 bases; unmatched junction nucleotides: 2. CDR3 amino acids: CASSQDGGSYNEQFF. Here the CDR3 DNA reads TGCGCCAGCAGCCAAGATGGCGGGAGCTACAATGAGCAGTTCTTC.

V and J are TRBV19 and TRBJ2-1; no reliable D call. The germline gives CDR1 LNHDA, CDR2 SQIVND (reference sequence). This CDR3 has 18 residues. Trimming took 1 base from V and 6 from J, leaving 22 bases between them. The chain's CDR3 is CASSIGPVDLNWVNEQFF. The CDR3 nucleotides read TGTGCCAGTAGTATAGGGCCAGTCGACCTAAACTGGGTCAATGAGCAGTTCTTC.

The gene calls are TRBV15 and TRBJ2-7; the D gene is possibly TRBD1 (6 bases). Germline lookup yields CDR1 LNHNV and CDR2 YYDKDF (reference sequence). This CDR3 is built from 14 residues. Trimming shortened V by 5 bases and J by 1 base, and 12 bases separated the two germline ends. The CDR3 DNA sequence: TGTGCCACCAGCCTTAGAGGGACATCCTACGAGCAGTACTTC. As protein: CATSLRGTSYEQYF.

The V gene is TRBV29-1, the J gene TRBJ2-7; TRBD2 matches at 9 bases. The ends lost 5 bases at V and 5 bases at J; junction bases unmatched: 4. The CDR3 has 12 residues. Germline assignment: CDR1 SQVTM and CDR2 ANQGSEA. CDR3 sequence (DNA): TGCAGCGTTCGGACTAGCGTTGACGAGCAGTACTTC. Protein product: CSVRTSVDEQYF.

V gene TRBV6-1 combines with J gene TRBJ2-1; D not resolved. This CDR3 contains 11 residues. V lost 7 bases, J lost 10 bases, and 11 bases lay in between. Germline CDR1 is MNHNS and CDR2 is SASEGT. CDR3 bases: TGTGCCAGCACAGAGTTCTACGAGCAGTTCTTC. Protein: CASTEFYEQFF.

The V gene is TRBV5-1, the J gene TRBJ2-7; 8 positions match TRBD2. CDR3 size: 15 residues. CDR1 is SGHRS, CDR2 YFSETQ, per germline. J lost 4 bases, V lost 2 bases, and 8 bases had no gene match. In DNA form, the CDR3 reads TGCGCCAGCAGCTTAAAGCGGGAGCCAAGGTACGAGCAGTACTTC. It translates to CASSLKREPRYEQYF.

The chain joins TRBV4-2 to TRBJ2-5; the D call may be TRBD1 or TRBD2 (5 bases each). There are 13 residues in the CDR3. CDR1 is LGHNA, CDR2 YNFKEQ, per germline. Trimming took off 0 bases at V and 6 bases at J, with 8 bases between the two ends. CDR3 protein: CASSQERGQTQYF. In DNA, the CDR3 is TGTGCCAGCAGCCAAGAAAGGGGACAGACCCAGTACTTC.

The CDR3 here is CASSFSSGRSQETQYF. Written as DNA, the CDR3 is TGTGCCAGCAGTTTTTCTAGCGGGCGTTCCCAAGAGACCCAGTACTTC. J is TRBJ2-5 and V is TRBV6-5; 8 bases match TRBD2. With V trimmed by 4 bases and J by 1 base, 8 bases remained unmatched. The CDR3 is 16 amino acids. Germline loops: CDR1 MNHEY, CDR2 SVGAGI.

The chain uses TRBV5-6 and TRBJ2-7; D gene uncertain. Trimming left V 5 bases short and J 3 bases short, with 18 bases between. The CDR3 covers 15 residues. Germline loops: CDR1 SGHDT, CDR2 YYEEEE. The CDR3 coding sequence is TGTGCCAGCAGGGTCGACGGCAACTTATTCTACGAGCAGTACTTC. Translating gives CASRVDGNLFYEQYF.

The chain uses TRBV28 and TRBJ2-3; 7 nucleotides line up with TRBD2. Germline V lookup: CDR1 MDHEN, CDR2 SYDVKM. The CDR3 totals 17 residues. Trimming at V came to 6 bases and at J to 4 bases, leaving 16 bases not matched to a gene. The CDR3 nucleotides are TGTGCCAGCAGCCCCAGGCGAGGGATTAGCGGGCCAGATACGCAGTATTTT. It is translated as CASSPRRGISGPDTQYF.

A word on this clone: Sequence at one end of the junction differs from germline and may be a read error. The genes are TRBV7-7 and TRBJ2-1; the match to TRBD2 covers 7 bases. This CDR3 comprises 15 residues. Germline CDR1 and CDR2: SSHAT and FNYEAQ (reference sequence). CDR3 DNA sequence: TGTGCTAGCAGCTCGGTAGCGGGCCCTGGCAATGAGCAGTTCTTC. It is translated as CASSSVAGPGNEQFF.

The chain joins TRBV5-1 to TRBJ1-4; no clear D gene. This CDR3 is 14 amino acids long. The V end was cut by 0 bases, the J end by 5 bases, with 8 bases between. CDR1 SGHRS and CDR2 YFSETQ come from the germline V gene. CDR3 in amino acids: CASSLVSENEKLFF. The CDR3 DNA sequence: TGCGCCAGCAGCTTGGTGTCGGAGAATGAAAAACTGTTTTTT.

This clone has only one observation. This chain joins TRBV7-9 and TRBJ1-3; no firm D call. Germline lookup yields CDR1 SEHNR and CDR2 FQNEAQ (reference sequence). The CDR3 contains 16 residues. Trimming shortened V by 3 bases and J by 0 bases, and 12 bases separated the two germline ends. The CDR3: CASSFAAGTSGNTIYF. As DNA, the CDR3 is TGTGCCAGCAGCTTTGCGGCAGGAACCTCTGGAAACACCATATATTTT.

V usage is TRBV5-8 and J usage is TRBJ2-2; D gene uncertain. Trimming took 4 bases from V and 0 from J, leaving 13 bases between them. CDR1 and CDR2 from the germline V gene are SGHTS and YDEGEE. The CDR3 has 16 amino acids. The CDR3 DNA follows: TGTGCCAGCAGCGAAGGACGGAAGGCGAACACCGGGGAGCTGTTTTTT. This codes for CASSEGRKANTGELFF.

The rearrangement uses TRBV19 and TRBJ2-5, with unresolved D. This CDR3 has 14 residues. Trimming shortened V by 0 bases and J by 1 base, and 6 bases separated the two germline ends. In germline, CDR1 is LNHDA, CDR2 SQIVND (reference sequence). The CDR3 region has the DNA TGTGCCAGTAGTATAGAGGCAGCCCAAGAGACCCAGTACTTC. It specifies CASSIEAAQETQYF.

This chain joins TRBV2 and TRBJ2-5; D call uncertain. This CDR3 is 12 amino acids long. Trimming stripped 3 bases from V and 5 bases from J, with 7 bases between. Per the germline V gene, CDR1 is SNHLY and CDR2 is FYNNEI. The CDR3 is CASSEIAETQYF. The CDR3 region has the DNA TGTGCCAGCAGTGAGATCGCGGAGACCCAGTACTTC.